This TCR beta chain was sequenced for a study of blood T cells in healthy people across ages (dated by TCRdb to between 2015 and 2016). With regard to the full study: In model experiments, template switching captured roughly one uniquely barcoded TCR beta cDNA molecule for every two T cells. The donors were split into four age groups: young (average 16 years), middle-aged (roughly 40), aged (62) and long-lived (roughly 86). The study analyzed two additional independent replicas of 1 million unique cDNA reads from the same blood draw for two donors, one aged 18 to 29 and one aged 80 or older. To avoid experimental bias, donors of different ages were randomly spread across the sequencing lanes. The study measured age-related changes in TCR beta repertoire diversity using deep sequencing normalized with unique cDNA molecular identifiers. Here is what the overall study found, with its caveats: There was a strong correlation between observed TCR beta diversity and the percentage of naive T cells measured by flow cytometry. Observed TCR beta diversity per million T cells fell roughly linearly with age, and a significant reduction was already apparent by age about 38. Because donor CMV infection status was unknown, age-related changes in expanded clonotypes were potentially confounded. Bulk unsorted PBMC profiling prevented conclusive comparison of naive and antigen-experienced compartments. Estimates of total diversity based on one million sequenced T cells were considered lower bounds and underestimates. The long-lived group showed more naive CD4+ T cells, fewer expanded clones and increased TCR diversity than the aged group, suggesting age selection.

Libraries were made using 5' RACE. The run used an Illumina HiSeq 2500. A second about 7 to 12 cycle PCR used a sample-barcoded 5' primer and a J-beta primer mix. A unique molecular identifier was introduced onto each TCR beta cDNA molecule by a template-switch 5' adaptor carrying 12 random nucleotides. At least 2.5 million CDR3-containing paired-end reads were obtained from each sample. The Mint cDNA synthesis kit, primed by a TRBC-specific oligonucleotide, was used to synthesize first-strand cDNA from all RNA. Following uracil-DNA glycosylase treatment, all cDNA underwent a first 18-cycle PCR with the universal primers M1SS and BC2_uni_R. For the original study's pipeline: Normalization of each sample was performed by random selection of 1 million high-quality reads, each carrying a distinct molecular identifier. Reads sharing molecular identifiers were discarded rather than binned into consensus sequences. CDR3 identification, clonotype clustering and error correction used MiTCR with a Q25 quality threshold and the strictest error-elimination algorithm. Lower-bound total TCR beta diversity was estimated with a nonparametric unseen species model using Euler transformation. TCRdb reworked the public reads: Q25 trimming with fastp, MiXCR clone assembly, productive beta chains retained. Entries are consolidated by CDR3 protein sequence, retaining the most common genes and DNA. These V and J calls are TCRdb output, not the study's own analysis. The sample table lists hundreds of thousands of distinct CDR3 sequences, around half of them with a count of one. The top ten hold about a sixth of the sample.

Comment on this clonotype: The antigen it recognizes is unknown. No much larger clone exists at a distance of one base, and base qualities are not known.

Donors were 30 to 45 systemically healthy Caucasian individuals from Russia aged roughly 6 to 95 years. Each donor gave around 9 milliliters of peripheral blood, collected into EDTA-treated Vacutainer tubes. Ficoll-Paque density-gradient centrifugation was used to isolate PBMCs, with at least 6 million obtained per sample. Total RNA, at least 6 micrograms per sample, was extracted from PBMCs with Trizol reagent. For every donor, flow cytometry on a PBMC aliquot measured the percentage of naive CD45RAhigh/CD27high T cells. The sequenced sample was blood. The origin of this receptor is a man older than 75 in good health.

The sequence in DNA is TGTGCCAGCAGCCTTAGGGCGGGAGTCGGCTACAATGAGCAGTTCTTC. It specifies CASSLRAGVGYNEQFF. In this chain, TRBV5-6 is recombined with TRBJ2-1, and 7 junction bases match TRBD2. The germline V gene yields SGHDT for CDR1 and YYEEEE for CDR2. From its cysteine to its phenylalanine, the CDR3 spans 16 amino acids. Here the CDR3 DNA is all that survives: 48 bases in frame from base 1. Unmatched junction bases come to 10, with V trimmed by 4 bases and J by 3 bases.